Listed below are T cell receptor beta chains from one sample, sequenced in a study of response to subunit inactivated influenza vaccine. TCRdb reprocessed the RT-PCR reads via MiXCR and lists one record per CDR3 protein. The sample has about 540,000 distinct CDR3 sequences; approximately 22% are singletons. These data were also filed under a second study, of T cells expressing NK-cell markers.

Sequences were derived from CD4+ T cells sorted from PBMCs, sampled 12 days after vaccination. The origin of the receptors is a man over 45 who received an inactivated influenza vaccine. The CDR3 runs from the conserved cysteine through the conserved F or W. The order of the fields is clone size, D gene, J gene, V gene, CDR3 DNA, CDR3 protein. The D gene is left open where the match is weak. The size entry is marked missing in some rows and otherwise reads once, few, many or a size class.

few . TRBJ2-3 TRBV3-1 TGTGCCAGCAGCCTCCACCCTAGCACAGATACGCAGTATTTT CASSLHPSTDTQYF
. TRBD1 TRBJ1-5 TRBV7-9 TGTGCCAGCAGCCAGGGACAGGGCATTCAGCCCCAGCATTTT CASSQGQGIQPQHF
many TRBD2 TRBJ2-7 TRBV7-8 TGTGCCAGCAGCTTCCCGGAGGGCGGGAGGTCCTACGAGCAGTACTTC CASSFPEGGRSYEQYF
. TRBD1 TRBJ1-1 TRBV28 TGTGCCAGCACCGGACAGGTGGGTGAAGCTTTCTTT CASTGQVGEAFF
. TRBD1 TRBJ2-7 TRBV7-2 TGTGCCAGCAGCTTAGGGGGGACAGGGGTTTGGGAGCAGTACTTC CASSLGGTGVWEQYF
. TRBD1 TRBJ2-7 TRBV28 TGTGCCAGCAGTTTATCAGACAGGGGTTTCTACGAGCAGAACTTC CASSLSDRGFYEQNF
. . TRBJ2-3 TRBV7-9 TGTGCCAGCAGCGGGGGATTTCGGGCCCGCCGAGACACGCAGTATTTT CASSGGFRARRDTQYF
. . TRBJ1-5 TRBV2 TGTGCCAGCAGTGAAGCGCTTTGGAATCAGCCCCAGCATTTT CASSEALWNQPQHF
. TRBD2 TRBJ2-7 TRBV20-1 TGCAGTGCTAAACCCGGGACTAGCTACGAGCAGTACTTC CSAKPGTSYEQYF
many . TRBJ2-3 TRBV7-9 TGTGCCAGCACCCACACAGATACGCAGTATTTT CASTHTDTQYF
once . TRBJ2-5 TRBV10-3 TGTGCCATCGGCAGGGGGGGAGGAGAGACCCAGTACTTC CAIGRGGGETQYF
. . TRBJ2-5 TRBV6-5 TGTGCCAGCAGTTTCACCACACAGGGCAAAGATACCCAGTACTTC CASSFTTQGKDTQYF
few . TRBJ1-5 TRBV20-1 TGCAGTGCTAGAGGGGGCAGGGCGATTAACAATCAGCCCCAGCATTTT CSARGGRAINNQPQHF
. . TRBJ1-5 TRBV29-1 TGCAGCGTTGGAGAGGGGAGCAATCAGCCCCAGCATTTT CSVGEGSNQPQHF
. . TRBJ2-1 TRBV19 TGTGCCAGTAGTATGGGGAGGCGTTTGGTTTACAATGAGCAGTTCTTC CASSMGRRLVYNEQFF
. . TRBJ1-2 TRBV10-3 TGTGCCATCACTATGGACGGCTCTGGGCCGCTTGGCTACACCTTC CAITMDGSGPLGYTF
. . TRBJ2-5 TRBV3-1 TGTGCCAGCAGCCAAAGCTTCCTCGGGCCGGGACAAGAGACCCAGTACTTC CASSQSFLGPGQETQYF
few . TRBJ2-1 TRBV15 TGTGCCACCAGCAGAGATCTCCTCCATTACAATGAGCAGTTCTTC CATSRDLLHYNEQFF
few . TRBJ2-7 TRBV29-1 TGCAGCGTTGGGGGCGGGTCGCTGAGCTCCTACGAGCAGTACTTC CSVGGGSLSSYEQYF
. TRBD2 TRBJ2-1 TRBV4-3 TGCGCCAGCAGCCCCAGACTCGGGACTAGTCGACATGGGCAGTTCTTC CASSPRLGTSRHGQFF
. TRBD2 TRBJ2-1 TRBV20-1 TGCAGTGCTAGGAGGGGTCTAGCGGTCTACAATGAGCAGTTCTTC CSARRGLAVYNEQFF
few . TRBJ2-4 TRBV29-1 TGCAGCGTTGGAGGGATTGGTGGGTACATTCAGTACTTC CSVGGIGGYIQYF
many . TRBJ2-1 TRBV11-2 TGTGCCAGCAGCTCCTTGGTCCGCTACAATGAGCAGTTCTTC CASSSLVRYNEQFF
few . TRBJ1-1 TRBV20-1 TGCAGTGTTTCCCGGGGGGCTAACACTGAAGCTTTCTTT CSVSRGANTEAFF
. . TRBJ1-2 TRBV28 TGTGCCAGCAGATGGGAGGGGGGCTACACCTTC CASRWEGGYTF
many . TRBJ1-1 TRBV3-1 TGTGCCAGCAGCCAAGTTGGGTCGGACACTGAAGCTTTCTTT CASSQVGSDTEAFF
. . TRBJ2-1 TRBV7-3 TGTGCCAGCAGCCGCACTTCAACTAGTCAAGTTCAGTTCTTC CASSRTSTSQVQFF
few TRBD1 TRBJ1-2 TRBV6-1 TGTGCCAGCAGAGGACAGGGCCGCAACTATGGCTACACCTTC CASRGQGRNYGYTF
. . TRBJ1-5 TRBV6-1 TGTGCCAGCAGTGAAAGAGAGGGTCAGCCCCAGCATTTT CASSEREGQPQHF
few . TRBJ2-2 TRBV12-3/TRBV12-4 TGTGCCAGCAGACCCGGGACCAAAAACACCGGGGAGCTGTTTTTT CASRPGTKNTGELFF
. . TRBJ2-7 TRBV4-3 TGCGCCAGCAGCCAACATACCGGGCCTAGCAGCGAGCAGTACTTC CASSQHTGPSSEQYF
. TRBD1 TRBJ1-2 TRBV12-3/TRBV12-4 TGTGCCAGCAGTTTACAGGGGGCTGGTGGCTATGGCTACACCTTC CASSLQGAGGYGYTF
. . TRBJ2-1 TRBV7-7 TGTGCCAGCAGCTCGGGCTATTACGATGAGCAGTTCTTC CASSSGYYDEQFF
. . TRBJ2-1 TRBV20-1 TGCAGTGCTAGAGATCGCGAGAGAGCCTACAATGAGCAGTTCTTC CSARDRERAYNEQFF
. . TRBJ2-5 TRBV12-3/TRBV12-4 TGTGCCAGCAGCAAACAGATCCAAGAGACCCAGTACTTC CASSKQIQETQYF
. TRBD1 TRBJ2-7 TRBV20-1 TGCAGTGCTGGACAGGGGGTTTCCTACGAGCAGTACTTC CSAGQGVSYEQYF
. . TRBJ1-1 TRBV29-1 TGCAGCGTTGGAGGAATGGGTGGTAACACTGAAGCTTTCTTT CSVGGMGGNTEAFF
. . TRBJ2-3 TRBV11-1 TGTGCCAGCAGCTTATCCCCGCGGGTCACAGATACGCAGTATTTT CASSLSPRVTDTQYF
. . TRBJ2-1 TRBV14 TGTGCCAGCAGCCAAGATCTCGTGAGCTCCTACAATGAGCAGTTCTTC CASSQDLVSSYNEQFF
few . TRBJ2-2 TRBV6-5 TGTGCCAGCAGTTACTCGGGGGGAAACACCGGGGAGCTGTTTTTT CASSYSGGNTGELFF
. TRBD2 TRBJ2-3 TRBV4-2 TGTGCCAGCAGCCTCGGACTAGTCCCTAGCACAGATACGCAGTATTTT CASSLGLVPSTDTQYF
many . TRBJ2-1 TRBV18 TGTGCCAGCTCACCAGGTCTATACAATGAGCAGTTCTTC CASSPGLYNEQFF
few TRBD2 TRBJ2-5 TRBV28 TGTGCCAGCAGCGGACTAGCGGCCCAAGAGACCCAGTACTTC CASSGLAAQETQYF
few TRBD1 TRBJ2-7 TRBV7-9 TGTGCCAGCAGCTTAGCGCTTCGGACAGGGGTTCCCTACGAGCAGTACTTC CASSLALRTGVPYEQYF
. . TRBJ2-7 TRBV5-4 TGTGCCAGCAGCTCTGACAGACCCTACGAGCAGTACTTC CASSSDRPYEQYF
. . TRBJ2-1 TRBV7-9 TGTGCCAGCAGCTTAGATAGCGGCAATGAGCAGTTCTTC CASSLDSGNEQFF
few TRBD1 TRBJ2-2 TRBV7-9 TGTGCCAGCAGCTGGGGGACAGGGGCCGCCGGGGAGCTGTTTTTT CASSWGTGAAGELFF
. . TRBJ2-1 TRBV9 TGTGCCAGCAGCGTAGGAGGACTCCCTTCCTACAATGAGCAGTTCTTC CASSVGGLPSYNEQFF
. . TRBJ1-1 TRBV29-1 TGCAGCGTCCCCGGGGAAGGCGGCACTGAAGCTTTCTTT CSVPGEGGTEAFF
. . TRBJ2-5 TRBV3-1 TGTGCCAGCAGCCAAGTCCTGAGCCGAGAGACCCAGTACTTC CASSQVLSRETQYF
. . TRBJ2-7 TRBV28 TGTGCCAGCAAAACACTCCTTGGTCGGTCTTACGAGCAGTACTTC CASKTLLGRSYEQYF
few TRBD1 TRBJ2-6 TRBV11-1 TGTGCCAGCAGCCCAAGGGACAGGGGCCAAAAACTCTCTGGGGCCAACGTCCTGACTTTC CASSPRDRGQKLSGANVLTF
. . TRBJ2-7 TRBV20-1 TGCAGTGCGATGGACAATGTAGGATACGAGCAGTACTTC CSAMDNVGYEQYF
few . TRBJ2-7 TRBV20-1 TGCAGTGCCAGAACAGTGTCCTACGAGCAGTACTTC CSARTVSYEQYF